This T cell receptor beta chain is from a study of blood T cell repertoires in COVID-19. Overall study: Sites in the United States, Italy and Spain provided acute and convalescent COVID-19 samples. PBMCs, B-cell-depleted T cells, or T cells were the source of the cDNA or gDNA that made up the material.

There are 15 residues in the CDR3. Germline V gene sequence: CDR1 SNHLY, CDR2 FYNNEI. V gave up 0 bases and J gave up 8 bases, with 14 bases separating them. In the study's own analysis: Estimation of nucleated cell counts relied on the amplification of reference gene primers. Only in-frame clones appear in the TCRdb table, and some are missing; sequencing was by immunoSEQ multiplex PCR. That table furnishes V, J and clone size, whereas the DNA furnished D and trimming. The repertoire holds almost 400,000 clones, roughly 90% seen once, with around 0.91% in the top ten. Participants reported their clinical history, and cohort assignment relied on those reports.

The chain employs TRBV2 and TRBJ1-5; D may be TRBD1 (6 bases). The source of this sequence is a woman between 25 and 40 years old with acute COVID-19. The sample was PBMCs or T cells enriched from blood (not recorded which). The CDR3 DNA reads TGTGCCAGCAGTGAAGCGCGGGGGCGGGGGAAGCCCCAGCATTTT. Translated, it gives CASSEARGRGKPQHF. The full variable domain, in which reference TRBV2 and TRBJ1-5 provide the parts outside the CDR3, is EPEVTQTPSHQVTQMGQEVILRCVPISNHLYFYWYRQILGQKVEFLVSFYNNEISEKSEIFDDQFSVERPDGSNFTLKIRSTKLEDSAMYFCASSEARGRGKPQHFGDGTRLSIL.